The T cell receptor (beta chain) described here comes from a study of blood T cell repertoires in COVID-19. As for the study in general: Collection of acute and convalescent COVID-19 samples took place in the United States, Italy and Spain. PBMCs, B-cell-depleted T cells, or T cells provided the cDNA or gDNA that made up the material.

V lost 5 bases and J 6 bases, leaving 13 bases between the germline ends. CDR1 and CDR2 from the germline V gene are MNHEY and SVGEGT. The length of the CDR3 is 14 residues. Authors' data handling: From reference gene primer amplification, estimates of nucleated cell counts were derived. Data came from immunoSEQ multiplex PCR; TCRdb stores just in-frame clones and leaves some out. V, J and clone size were drawn from that table, and D and trimming were deduced from the DNA. The sample contains tens of thousands of clones, more than 85% of which appear only once. The clonotype originates from a man in his sixties with active or convalescent COVID-19. The chain combines TRBV6-2 or TRBV6-3 with TRBJ1-4, with D possibly being TRBD1 (6 bases). Sequencing input: peripheral blood. The CDR3 DNA reads as TGTGCCAGCAGTAACAGGGATGTGGATGAAAAACTGTTTTTT. Residues: CASSNRDVDEKLFF.